This paragraph reports one TCR beta chain. The data stem from a study of T cell changes during pregnancy in multiple sclerosis. Per germline, CDR1 MDHEN and CDR2 SYDVKM. The CDR3 is made up of 15 amino acids. V shed 2 bases and J 1 base; nucleotides not matched to a gene: 4. This table comes from immunoSEQ multiplex PCR, and its TCRdb copy is limited to in-frame clones, with some not included. The table has tens of thousands of clones, 80% to 95% seen once. The source was CD4+ T cells from peripheral blood mononuclear cells, collected before pregnancy. This clonotype was obtained from a female donor with multiple sclerosis, enrolled in a pregnancy study. The chain uses TRBV28 and TRBJ2-5, with TRBD1 matching 7 bases. CDR3 sequence: CASSLPGQAQETQYF. CDR3 bases: TGTGCCAGCAGTTTACCCGGACAGGCCCAAGAGACCCAGTACTTC.